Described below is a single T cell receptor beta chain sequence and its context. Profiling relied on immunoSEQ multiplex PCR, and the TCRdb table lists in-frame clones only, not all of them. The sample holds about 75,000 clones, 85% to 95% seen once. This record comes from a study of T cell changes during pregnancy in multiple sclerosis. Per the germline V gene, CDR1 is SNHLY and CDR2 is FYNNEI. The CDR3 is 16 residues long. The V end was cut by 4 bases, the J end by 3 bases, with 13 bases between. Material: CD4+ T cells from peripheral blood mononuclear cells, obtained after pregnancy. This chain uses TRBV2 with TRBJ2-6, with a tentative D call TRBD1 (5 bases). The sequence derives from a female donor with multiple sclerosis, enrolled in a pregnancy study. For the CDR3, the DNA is TGTGCCAGCAGTGTACAGGCCAGCTTTGGGGCCAACGTCCTGACTTTC. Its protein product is CASSVQASFGANVLTF.